The clone carrying this T cell receptor (beta chain) was counted at least ten times. The data stem from a study of identical twins. The CDR3 contains 18 residues. The J segment lost 3 bases and the V segment lost 8 bases, leaving 11 bases of the junction unmatched. Germline-derived CDR1 and CDR2 are SNHLY and FYNNEI. TCRdb re-called the 5' RACE reads with MiXCR, one entry per CDR3 protein. The data show hundreds of thousands of distinct CDR3 sequences, 8.5% to 9.5% seen once. This same sample was also part of a study on yellow fever vaccine responses in identical twins.

The rearrangement uses TRBV2 and TRBJ2-1; 15 bases fit TRBD2. The sequenced sample consisted of PBMCs. The TCR sequence derives from a woman aged 18-29 years in good health. CDR3 sequence reads: CASAGTSGRKGGYNEQFF. CDR3 coding DNA: TGTGCCAGCGCCGGGACTAGCGGGAGGAAAGGGGGCTACAATGAGCAGTTCTTC.